This TCR beta chain was sequenced during a study of T-cell memory formation after mild COVID-19. 5'RACE with constant-segment primers built TCRalpha and TCRbeta cDNA libraries with UMIs. TCRdb reprocessed the 5' RACE reads with MiXCR, giving one entry per CDR3 protein. This sample has about 82,000 distinct CDR3 sequences, with over 10% found just once. This clonotype was picked up a small number of times. V lost 5 bases and J lost 5; bases outside the gene matches: 12. Germline V gene lookup returns CDR1 SGHDN and CDR2 FVKESK. CDR3 length: 15 amino acids. This receptor was taken from a man between 18 and 29 years old who had mild COVID-19 (a few samples of this study predate the infection). Cell type and time point are not known. This sequence joins TRBV14 and TRBJ2-7; 7 bases are shared with TRBD1. Specimen: PBMCs or a T cell subset sorted from them (not recorded which). This CDR3 is CASSENIGGQDEQYF. For the CDR3, the DNA is TGTGCCAGCAGCGAAAATATAGGGGGCCAGGACGAGCAGTACTTC.